These T cell receptor beta chains were read from a single sample in a study of blood T cell repertoires in COVID-19. Data came from immunoSEQ multiplex PCR; TCRdb stores just in-frame clones and leaves some out. The data show roughly 480,000 clones, 75% to 90% seen once. Sequencing used peripheral blood. The source of these receptors is a man between 18 and 35 years old with COVID-19, enrolled during active disease. Each CDR3 is given with its conserved first and last residue. Each record gives: J gene, clone size, D gene, V gene, CDR3 protein, CDR3 DNA. A D gene is named only where the DNA matches it firmly. The size entry is marked missing in some rows and otherwise reads once, few, many or a size class.

j_gene: TRBJ2-7
abundance: once
d_gene: TRBD1
v_gene: TRBV9
CDR3aa: CASSPRQGGLEQYF
CDR3nt: TGTGCCAGCAGCCCGCGACAGGGTGGGCTCGAGCAGTACTTC

j_gene: TRBJ1-1
abundance: NA
d_gene: NA
v_gene: TRBV11-2
CDR3aa: CASSFGQNTEAFF
CDR3nt: TGTGCCAGCAGCTTTGGGCAGAACACTGAAGCTTTCTTT

j_gene: TRBJ2-1
abundance: NA
d_gene: NA
v_gene: TRBV11-2
CDR3aa: CASSLDRSNEQFF
CDR3nt: TGTGCCAGCAGCTTAGACAGGTCAAATGAGCAGTTCTTC

j_gene: TRBJ2-7
abundance: NA
d_gene: TRBD2
v_gene: TRBV6-5
CDR3aa: CASGLAGGPYEQYF
CDR3nt: TGTGCCAGCGGACTAGCGGGAGGACCCTACGAGCAGTACTTC

j_gene: TRBJ1-1
abundance: once
d_gene: NA
v_gene: TRBV7-2
CDR3aa: CASSYGGTTEAFF
CDR3nt: TGTGCCAGCAGCTACGGGGGAACCACTGAAGCTTTCTTT

j_gene: TRBJ2-1
abundance: NA
d_gene: TRBD2
v_gene: TRBV9
CDR3aa: CASSGLAGGYNEQFF
CDR3nt: TGTGCCAGCAGTGGACTAGCGGGAGGGTACAATGAGCAGTTCTTC

j_gene: TRBJ2-7
abundance: NA
d_gene: TRBD2
v_gene: TRBV28
CDR3aa: CASSLWGLAERTSYEQYF
CDR3nt: TGTGCCAGCAGTTTATGGGGACTAGCGGAGCGGACCTCCTACGAGCAGTACTTC

j_gene: TRBJ1-2
abundance: NA
d_gene: NA
v_gene: TRBV7-3
CDR3aa: CASSPDSNSGYTF
CDR3nt: TGTGCCAGCAGCCCTGACAGCAACAGTGGCTACACCTTC

j_gene: TRBJ2-2
abundance: NA
d_gene: TRBD1
v_gene: TRBV29-1
CDR3aa: CSVQGATGELFF
CDR3nt: TGCAGCGTCCAGGGGGCGACCGGGGAGCTGTTTTTT

j_gene: TRBJ2-1
abundance: NA
d_gene: TRBD1
v_gene: TRBV4-2
CDR3aa: CASSQEGQGADPQFF
CDR3nt: TGTGCCAGCAGCCAAGAAGGACAGGGGGCCGACCCGCAGTTCTTC

j_gene: TRBJ2-1
abundance: NA
d_gene: NA
v_gene: TRBV21-1
CDR3aa: CASSKGVYNEQFF
CDR3nt: TGTGCCAGCAGCAAAGGCGTCTACAATGAGCAGTTCTTC

j_gene: TRBJ2-7
abundance: NA
d_gene: NA
v_gene: TRBV6-5
CDR3aa: CASSIRQVSYEQYF
CDR3nt: TGTGCCAGCAGTATCCGACAGGTCTCCTACGAGCAGTACTTC

j_gene: TRBJ1-2
abundance: NA
d_gene: TRBD1
v_gene: TRBV15
CDR3aa: CATSRDRAGTGDYGYTF
CDR3nt: TGTGCCACCAGCAGAGACCGGGCCGGGACAGGGGACTATGGCTACACCTTC

j_gene: TRBJ1-3
abundance: NA
d_gene: TRBD1
v_gene: TRBV2
CDR3aa: CASSDPGGLRNTIYF
CDR3nt: TGTGCCAGCAGTGATCCAGGGGGCTTGCGAAACACCATATATTTT

j_gene: TRBJ2-3
abundance: NA
d_gene: TRBD2
v_gene: TRBV7-3
CDR3aa: CASSPWTSPLTNTDTQYF
CDR3nt: TGTGCCAGCAGCCCCTGGACTAGCCCCCTAACCAACACAGATACGCAGTATTTT